This TCR beta chain was documented in a study of T cells in Graves' hyperthyroidism and ophthalmopathy (dated by TCRdb to between 2018 and 2020). Some background on the complete study: Peripheral blood samples were taken at the time of initial diagnosis, prior to any treatment. TCR V-J signatures able to tell the groups apart were searched for in a discovery cohort of some 100 patients, of whom fewer than 45 had Graves' ophthalmopathy and under 65 had stable Graves' hyperthyroidism. Prospective prediction of ophthalmopathy was tested in an independent validation cohort consisting of roughly 20 hyperthyroidism patients and around 16 patients who later progressed to ophthalmopathy. For training and testing, the roughly 93 patients in the discovery cohort were randomly divided in a 7:3 ratio. Thyroid tissue and blood T-cell repertoires from six Graves' hyperthyroidism patients were also compared in the study. After blood sampling, hyperthyroidism patients were treated with methimazole at a starting dose of 30 mg daily, and ophthalmopathy patients were treated with high-dose intravenous methylprednisolone. The paper describes TCR Vbeta CDR3 sequencing of around 130 peripheral blood samples, made up of fewer than 50 ophthalmopathy patients, roughly 75 hyperthyroidism patients and about 17 progressor patients.

Graves' hyperthyroidism was defined as stable when no progression to ophthalmopathy occurred over 18 months of follow-up. Hyperthyroidism patients were aged 18 to 65 years and newly diagnosed, with disease duration of less than 2 months. Exclusion was applied to patients with uncontrolled infections, other autoimmune diseases, pregnancy or lactation. Diagnoses were based on clinical symptoms, serum thyroxine and TRAb, thyroid ultrasound and orbital computed tomography. PBMCs were isolated from 7.5 to 10 ml of fresh peripheral blood by Ficoll-Paque density gradient centrifugation. Total RNA was extracted using Trizol reagent, and RNA quality was assessed on an Agilent 2100 Bioanalyzer. Overall study results and their limits: No statistical method was used to fix the sample size in advance, and group allocation was not hidden from the investigators. In cross-validation, a model built on a 13 V-J signature told ophthalmopathy apart from stable hyperthyroidism with approximately 91% sensitivity and approximately 81% specificity, and in testing the same model reached 80%/75%. During validation, the model predicted progression to ophthalmopathy a median of about 6.3 months ahead of onset, with around 70% sensitivity and less than 85% specificity. Most expanded thyroid clonotypes (frequency above 0.001) were also detected in blood, suggesting blood repertoires may reflect thyroid immune responses.

The TCR beta CDR3 regions were amplified from the RNA transcripts. For the first round of RT-PCR on the TCR CDR3, the HTBI primer set was used together with the Qiagen OneStep RT-PCR kit. The libraries were constructed in a second round of multiplex PCR and then size-selected and purified. Paired-end sequencing of the libraries was performed with 100 bp reads on an Illumina HiSeq2000. In the original analysis: SOAPnuke was used to process the raw data, with reads discarded if the reads contained adapters or uncalled bases, had a mean Phred below 15, or lacked an exact constant-primer or identifier match. High-quality paired reads were merged using COPE v1.2.5, and each unique nucleotide sequence was defined as a clonotype. MiTCR v1.1 was used to align the clonotypes against IMGT TRBV, TRBD and TRBJ reference segments. Only V-J combinations with frequency above 0.0001, covering about 99% of repertoires, were analysed. The TCS score was defined as F50 (clonal expansion) divided by E x V (chaos), with BLOSUM62-based TCRdist calculated between CDR3 peptides within each V-J. Welch's t-statistics and random forest reduced roughly 540 V-J features to roughly 13, which were used in a naive Bayes classifier (R e1071). The public reads were reanalyzed by TCRdb: fastp trimming at Q25, MiXCR alignment, in-frame beta chains only. Identical CDR3 proteins give one entry, which carries the most common genes and DNA. Here the V and J calls rest on TCRdb's processing, not on the authors' analysis. In this sample the table shows about 550,000 distinct CDR3 sequences, more than 20% of which occur a single time. The ten most abundant clones make up about a quarter of the sample.

As to this clonotype: Which antigen it targets is not known. No qualities accompany the bases; no much larger clone lies one base away.

The sequenced material came from blood. This TCR was recovered from a man aged 18 to 30 with Graves' hyperthyroidism.

CDR3 protein: CSLARPLNTEAFF. The nucleotides are TGCAGCCTAGCACGGCCTTTGAACACTGAAGCTTTCTTT. Here the chain combines TRBV29-1 and TRBJ1-1; the D gene cannot be named for sure. Sequences SQVTM (CDR1) and ANQGSEA (CDR2) are obtained from the germline V gene. Relative to germline, V is 8 bases shorter and J is 0 bases shorter, with 13 bases between their ends. There are 13 amino acids in the CDR3, from cysteine to phenylalanine inclusive. The kept DNA is CDR3 alone, 39 bases in frame from the first base. The CDR3 plus the reference TRBV29-1 and TRBJ1-1 genes for the other parts give the full variable domain: SAVISQKPSRDICQRGTSLTIQCQVDSQVTMMFWYRQQPGQSLTLIATANQGSEATYESGFVIDKFPISRPNLTFSTLTVSNMSPEDSSIYLCSLARPLNTEAFFGQGTRLTVV.